Shown below are 26 T cell receptor beta chains from a single sample sequenced in a study of identical twins listed by TCRdb under 2016. The library was prepared using 5' RACE. Sequenced on an Illumina HiSeq 2000. TCRdb reprocessed the public reads (quality trimming at Q25 with fastp, clone calling with MiXCR) and kept in-frame beta chains. Rows are unified per CDR3 protein, each entry keeping the most common DNA and genes. Present in this sample are about 700,000 distinct CDR3 sequences, over 8.5% of which were seen just once. Of the sample, around 0.98% is held by the ten largest clones. These same data were also listed under a study on yellow fever vaccine responses in identical twins.

The sample comprised PBMCs. The receptors come from a woman in her late teens or twenties in good health.

This chain links TRBV21-1 with TRBJ2-5; the listed D gene, TRBD1, was not tested against the DNA. TRBV21-1 represents a pseudogene. The CDR3 extends over 17 amino acids. The chain's CDR3 is CASSKGRSRADQETQYF. The CDR3 region has the DNA TGTGCCAGCAGCAAAGGCCGATCACGGGCGGACCAAGAGACCCAGTACTTC.

This clonotype was detected a few times. The chain links TRBV20-1 to TRBJ2-2, with D hard to call. V was trimmed by 0 bases and J by 6 bases, leaving 2 bases between them. CDR1 and CDR2 from the germline V gene are DFQATT and SNEGSKA (reference sequence). The CDR3 has 11 amino acids. The CDR3 nucleotides read TGCAGTGCTAGAGATTCCGGGGAGCTGTTTTTT. Residues: CSARDSGELFF.

This clonotype was seen a handful of times. V gene TRBV6-1 combines with J gene TRBJ2-7; possibly TRBD1 for D (5 bases). Germline values: CDR1 MNHNS, CDR2 SASEGT. The ends were cut back, 7 bases at V and 1 base at J, with 11 bases in the middle. The CDR3 has 13 residues. CDR3 amino acids: CASKVTASYEQYF. DNA for the CDR3: TGTGCCAGCAAGGTGACAGCTTCCTACGAGCAGTACTTC.

This clonotype occurred many times. The V and J genes are TRBV7-3 and TRBJ2-3; D unresolved. V lost 6 bases, J lost 0 bases, and 10 bases lay in between. CDR1 and CDR2 from the germline V gene are SGHTA and FQGTGA. The CDR3 sequence is 14 residues long. Written as DNA, the CDR3 is TGTGCCAGCAGTCCGACACTCAGCACAGATACGCAGTATTTT. It translates to CASSPTLSTDTQYF.

This clonotype was seen more than once but under ten times. The rearrangement uses TRBV29-1 and TRBJ1-1; D remains unclear. The V gene's germline CDR1 is SQVTM and CDR2 ANQGSEA. This CDR3 spans 11 amino acids. Trimming took off 4 bases at V and 8 bases at J, with 11 bases between the two ends. In DNA, the CDR3 is TGCAGCGTTGTTGGATTGGGGGAAGCTTTCTTT. Encoded protein: CSVVGLGEAFF.

The gene calls are TRBV11-2 and TRBJ2-7; perhaps TRBD1 as D (6 bases). Germline values: CDR1 SGHAT, CDR2 FQNNGV. The CDR3 has 18 residues. V lost 4 bases and J 3 bases, leaving 25 bases between the germline ends. Here the CDR3 DNA reads TGTGCCAGCAGCTCTAGACCCGTCACAGGGACCCCAAACTACGAGCAGTACTTC. Translation gives CASSSRPVTGTPNYEQYF.

This clonotype has a handful of counts. V usage is TRBV3-1 and J usage is TRBJ2-5; possible D gene TRBD1, 6 bases. The germline V gene has CDR1 LGHDT and CDR2 YNNKEL (reference sequence). The CDR3 is 14 residues long. Trimming left V 4 bases short and J 3 bases short, with 12 bases between. CDR3 in DNA: TGTGCCAGCAGCCGTTTAGGGGGAGAAGAGACCCAGTACTTC. Translated: CASSRLGGEETQYF.

J is TRBJ2-7 and V is TRBV5-1, with D possibly being TRBD2 (6 bases). V lost 0 bases and J lost 4, with 14 bases in between. In germline, CDR1 is SGHRS, CDR2 YFSETQ. The CDR3 has 15 residues. The CDR3 here is CASSLGREAVYEQYF. CDR3 coding DNA: TGCGCCAGCAGCTTGGGGAGGGAAGCGGTTTACGAGCAGTACTTC.

In its sample, this clonotype was seen a few times. The chain couples TRBV10-3 to TRBJ1-1; D possibly corresponds to TRBD1 (5 bases). Germline-derived CDR1 and CDR2 are ENHRY and SYGVKD. Deletions cut 5 bases from V and 3 bases from J, with 19 bases between. The CDR3 totals 16 residues. DNA for the CDR3: TGTGCCATCAGTCCCAGGGAAATGGTGCGGGACACTGAAGCTTTCTTT. It specifies CAISPREMVRDTEAFF.

The V call is TRBV6-1, the J call TRBJ1-5; D call uncertain. The CDR3 length is 16 residues. Germline CDR1 MNHNS, CDR2 SASEGT. V lost 6 bases to trimming and J lost 5 bases, with 20 bases between them. For the CDR3, the DNA is TGTGCCAGCAGAAACCCGGGCCTAGAGGAGGATCAGCCCCAGCATTTT. Translating it yields CASRNPGLEEDQPQHF.

This clonotype was picked up a small number of times. The chain employs TRBV2 and TRBJ2-7; D gene ambiguous. The CDR3 consists of 13 residues. Germline V gene lookup returns CDR1 SNHLY and CDR2 FYNNEI. The germline V and J ends were trimmed by 0 bases and 3 bases, with 6 bases remaining between them. The CDR3 region is CASSEAHGYEQYF. As DNA, the CDR3 is TGTGCCAGCAGTGAAGCACACGGCTACGAGCAGTACTTC.

The chain links TRBV7-3 to TRBJ1-2; D is unclear. This CDR3 is built from 14 residues. Germline V lookup: CDR1 SGHTA, CDR2 FQGTGA. V lost 3 bases, J lost 3 bases, and 11 bases lay in between. CDR3 in amino acids: CASSLMASDYGYTF. CDR3 in DNA: TGTGCCAGCAGCTTGATGGCTTCTGACTATGGCTACACCTTC.

The rearrangement joins TRBV5-1 to TRBJ2-2, with a possible D match to TRBD1 (6 bases). Per germline, CDR1 SGHRS and CDR2 YFSETQ. The CDR3 runs to 15 residues. V was shortened by 4 bases and J by 4 bases, with 14 bases between the two germline ends. This CDR3 reads CASSRSGVVTGELFF. In DNA, the CDR3 is TGCGCCAGCAGCCGATCAGGGGTGGTCACCGGGGAGCTGTTTTTT.

This clonotype was detected only a few times. The rearrangement links TRBV28 to TRBJ2-7; 7 bases are a match to TRBD1. The CDR3 extends over 14 amino acids. Germline V gene lookup returns CDR1 MDHEN and CDR2 SYDVKM. Trimming took 6 bases from V and 7 from J; bases not matched to a gene: 12. The CDR3: CASRGPDRVLEQYF. The CDR3 DNA follows: TGTGCCAGCAGGGGACCTGACAGGGTCCTTGAGCAGTACTTC.

This clonotype appeared many times. This rearrangement joins TRBV5-1 to TRBJ2-7; D may be TRBD1 or TRBD2 (6 bases each). This CDR3 comprises 15 residues. Trimming stripped 4 bases from V and 2 bases from J, with 16 bases between. Germline values: CDR1 SGHRS, CDR2 YFSETQ. The CDR3 region is CASSQGGSGPYEQYF. The CDR3 coding sequence is TGCGCCAGCAGCCAAGGGGGTAGCGGTCCCTACGAGCAGTACTTC.

This clonotype appeared many times. V gene TRBV4-1 combines with J gene TRBJ2-7; D may be TRBD1 (6 bases). This CDR3 contains 15 residues. V was pared by 1 base and J by 0 bases, with 10 bases between. The germline V gene has CDR1 MGHRA and CDR2 YSYEKL. CDR3 sequence: CASSQVMDSSYEQYF. CDR3 sequence (DNA): TGCGCCAGCAGCCAAGTAATGGACAGCTCCTACGAGCAGTACTTC.

The CDR3, as DNA: TGTGCCAGCAGTTACACAAGGGTTCAAGAGACCCAGTACTTC. Translated: CASSYTRVQETQYF. This rearrangement joins TRBV6-5 to TRBJ2-5; D call uncertain. V lost 2 bases and J lost 2, with 9 bases in between. Germline CDR1 is MNHEY and CDR2 is SVGAGI. There are 14 residues in the CDR3.

This clonotype was counted between two and nine times. V and J are TRBV11-3 and TRBJ2-3; perhaps TRBD1 as D (6 bases). This CDR3 is built from 14 residues. With 3 bases removed from V and 3 bases from J, the gap between germline ends came to 10 bases. Germline V CDR1 and CDR2: SGHNT, YENEEA. CDR3 bases: TGTGCCAGCAGCTTCAGGGGAGTAACAGATACGCAGTATTTT. This encodes CASSFRGVTDTQYF.

This clonotype was found many times. The rearrangement uses TRBV29-1 and TRBJ2-5; possibly TRBD1 for D (6 bases). Germline assignment: CDR1 SQVTM and CDR2 ANQGSEA. CDR3 size: 15 residues. Trimming cost V 0 bases and J 5 bases, with 16 bases left between them. CDR3 sequence: CSVEDFIAGAETQYF. CDR3 DNA: TGCAGCGTTGAAGACTTCATAGCAGGGGCGGAGACCCAGTACTTC. Looking up the rest from reference TRBV29-1 and TRBJ2-5 gives the full variable domain: SAVISQKPSRDICQRGTSLTIQCQVDSQVTMMFWYRQQPGQSLTLIATANQGSEATYESGFVIDKFPISRPNLTFSTLTVSNMSPEDSSIYLCSVEDFIAGAETQYFGPGTRLLVL.

This clonotype was counted at least ten times. The chain has TRBV4-2 and TRBJ1-3, with 7 bases identical to TRBD1. The CDR3 covers 17 residues. Trimming cost V 0 bases and J 4 bases; bases outside gene matches: 9. Germline V gives CDR1 LGHNA, CDR2 YNFKEQ. The CDR3 DNA sequence: TGTGCCAGCAGCCAAGATCCAGTAGGGACAGAAGGAAACACCATATATTTT. This translates into CASSQDPVGTEGNTIYF.

V gene TRBV29-1 combines with J gene TRBJ2-1; perhaps TRBD2 as D (5 bases). With 2 bases removed from V and 1 base from J, the gap between germline ends came to 18 bases. This CDR3 contains 17 residues. Germline V gene lookup returns CDR1 SQVTM and CDR2 ANQGSEA. The CDR3 DNA sequence: TGCAGCGTTGAACCCAGATTCAAGACGGGATCCTACAATGAGCAGTTCTTC. Protein sequence: CSVEPRFKTGSYNEQFF.

This clonotype turned up a few times. J is TRBJ2-6 and V is TRBV7-2; TRBD2 might be the D (6 bases). V was pared by 8 bases and J by 4 bases, with 6 bases between. This CDR3 is 12 amino acids long. Germline CDR1 SGHTA, CDR2 FQGNSA. The CDR3 region is CASGGGANVLTF. In nucleotides, the CDR3 is TGTGCCAGCGGGGGGGGGGCCAACGTCCTGACTTTC.

This clonotype showed up just a few times. The gene calls are TRBV30 and TRBJ2-3, with D possibly TRBD1 on 6 matching bases. V gave up 5 bases and J gave up 0 bases, with 12 bases separating them. The germline V gene has CDR1 GTSNPN and CDR2 SVGIG (reference sequence). The CDR3 extends over 14 amino acids. The CDR3 spells CAWGTGISTDTQYF. The CDR3 DNA reads TGTGCCTGGGGAACAGGGATTAGCACAGATACGCAGTATTTT.

The chain's CDR3 is CASSQERTGAETQYF. The CDR3, as DNA: TGCGCCAGCAGCCAAGAGCGGACAGGGGCAGAGACCCAGTACTTC. The chain employs TRBV4-3 and TRBJ2-5; 9 bases align to TRBD1. CDR1 is LGHNA, CDR2 YSLEER, per germline. The V gene end was trimmed by 0 bases and the J gene end by 4 bases; junction bases not matched to a gene: 3. This CDR3 is built from 15 residues.

This clonotype appeared a few times. V gene TRBV3-1 combines with J gene TRBJ2-5, with D possibly being TRBD1 (5 bases). V dropped 7 bases and J dropped 1 base, with 13 bases sitting between them. CDR1 is LGHDT and CDR2 is YNNKEL in the germline V gene (reference sequence). CDR3 length: 14 residues. The CDR3 sequence: CASTLGQIQETQYF. CDR3 DNA sequence: TGTGCCAGCACCCTGGGGCAGATCCAAGAGACCCAGTACTTC.

In this sample, this clonotype turned up a few times. This chain connects TRBV18 to TRBJ2-5; 10 bases align to TRBD2. The CDR3 loop spans 17 amino acids. Trimming took 0 bases from V and 5 from J; bases not matched to a gene: 9. Germline CDR1 and CDR2: KGHSH and LQKENI. The CDR3: CASSPPTTSGNWETQYF. CDR3 in DNA: TGTGCCAGCTCACCACCTACCACTAGCGGGAATTGGGAGACCCAGTACTTC.